This T cell receptor beta chain was sequenced in a study of tumor and adjacent non-tumor tissue in lung cancer. At the level of the study: Aged roughly 30 to 76 years, patients included 9 to 11 men and a few women with stage I to III disease. Study-level points and caveats: TCR diversity was significantly greater in tumor than normal lung tissue.

This CDR3 has 14 amino acids. Per the germline V gene, CDR1 is MNHEY and CDR2 is SVGEGT. V lost 6 bases and J lost 6, with 15 bases in between. Notes on this clonotype: Its antigen is currently unknown.

The template was RNA from unsorted bulk tissue. More than 3 cm separated this lung sample from the edge of the tumor. Three rounds of nested PCR, following a modified ARM-PCR protocol, produced the TCRbeta library. From the multiplex PCR reads, TCRdb called clonotypes with MiXCR, one entry per CDR3 protein. The sample yields around 82,000 distinct CDR3 sequences, 65% to 85% seen once. The genes are TRBV6-2 or TRBV6-3 and TRBJ2-1; D unresolved. This TCR was recovered from a man between 60 and 75 years old with non-small cell lung cancer. Sequencing input: distant non-tumor lung tissue. In DNA, the CDR3 is TGTGCCAGCAGCAACCGGAGAGCCCGCAATGAGCAGTTCTTC. Translated, it gives CASSNRRARNEQFF.